This is a list of T cell receptor beta chains from one sample in a study of T cells after posttransplantation cyclophosphamide. The data were produced by immunoSEQ multiplex PCR, yet TCRdb's version contains in-frame clones alone and is incomplete. The sample comprises some 16,000 clones, about 85% of which are singletons, and about 30% rests with the top ten. Specimen: PBMCs, collected after allogeneic stem cell transplant with calcineurin inhibitor and methotrexate. The receptors were gathered from a female patient aged 18 to 29 who received an allogeneic stem cell transplant from an unrelated donor, was CMV-positive, and had acute and chronic GVHD. Some T cells may be supplied by the graft donor. CDR3s include the opening cysteine and the closing phenylalanine or tryptophan. A D gene is named only where the DNA matches it firmly. Clone size is not always given. Where it is, it says once, few, many or a class for expanded clones.

V: TRBV27
D: TRBD2
J: TRBJ2-7
size: -
CDR3: CASSLVAGAYEQYF
DNA: TGTGCCAGCAGTTTAGTCGCGGGGGCCTACGAGCAGTACTTC

V: TRBV5-1
D: -
J: TRBJ2-7
size: -
CDR3: CASSHFGDDEQYF
DNA: TGCGCCAGCAGCCACTTCGGGGATGACGAGCAGTACTTC

V: TRBV23-1
D: -
J: TRBJ1-1
size: -
CDR3: CARKRLYGDTEAFF
DNA: TGCGCCAGAAAACGCTTGTACGGGGACACTGAAGCTTTCTTT

V: TRBV18
D: TRBD2
J: TRBJ2-1
size: -
CDR3: CASSSTTSGSLNEQFF
DNA: TGTGCCAGCTCATCCACTACTAGCGGGAGTCTGAATGAGCAGTTCTTC

V: TRBV6-5
D: -
J: TRBJ1-1
size: -
CDR3: CASGEGVLNTEAFF
DNA: TGTGCCAGCGGGGAGGGAGTTCTGAACACTGAAGCTTTCTTT

V: TRBV5-1
D: TRBD2
J: TRBJ2-7
size: few
CDR3: CASSPGTSGTYEQYF
DNA: TGCGCCAGCAGCCCGGGGACTAGCGGTACCTACGAGCAGTACTTC

V: TRBV9
D: TRBD2
J: TRBJ2-3
size: -
CDR3: CASGILAPTDTQYF
DNA: TGTGCCAGCGGAATACTAGCGCCCACAGATACGCAGTATTTT

V: TRBV19
D: TRBD2
J: TRBJ2-2
size: -
CDR3: CASSTPGRGPGLAGGGELFF
DNA: TGTGCCAGTAGTACCCCTGGGAGGGGGCCGGGACTAGCGGGCGGCGGGGAGCTGTTTTTT

V: TRBV7-9
D: TRBD2
J: TRBJ2-3
size: -
CDR3: CASSFFPTSAADTQYF
DNA: TGTGCCAGCAGCTTCTTCCCGACTAGCGCCGCAGATACGCAGTATTTT

V: TRBV7-9
D: -
J: TRBJ2-7
size: -
CDR3: CASSPVTSRSYEQYF
DNA: TGTGCCAGCAGCCCAGTGACCTCGAGGAGCTACGAGCAGTACTTC

V: TRBV6-5
D: TRBD1
J: TRBJ1-1
size: -
CDR3: CASSSPTGGRTEAFF
DNA: TGTGCCAGCAGTTCCCCGACAGGGGGAAGGACTGAAGCTTTCTTT

V: TRBV7-2
D: TRBD2
J: TRBJ2-5
size: -
CDR3: CASSLGGLAGGQETQYF
DNA: TGTGCCAGCAGCTTAGGGGGATTAGCGGGAGGACAAGAGACCCAGTACTTC

V: TRBV6-6
D: TRBD2
J: TRBJ2-1
size: few
CDR3: CASSKTSGPINEQFF
DNA: TGTGCCAGCAGCAAGACTAGCGGACCTATCAATGAGCAGTTCTTC

V: TRBV5-1
D: TRBD2
J: TRBJ2-3
size: -
CDR3: CASSLELAASTDTQYF
DNA: TGCGCCAGCAGCTTGGAACTAGCGGCTAGCACAGATACGCAGTATTTT

V: TRBV28
D: TRBD2
J: TRBJ2-1
size: -
CDR3: CASSLDGLAGVFKGYEQFF
DNA: TGTGCCAGCAGTTTAGACGGACTAGCGGGAGTCTTTAAGGGTTATGAGCAGTTCTTC

V: TRBV7-9
D: -
J: TRBJ1-1
size: -
CDR3: CASSFGGFNTEAFF
DNA: TGTGCCAGCAGCTTTGGAGGGTTCAACACTGAAGCTTTCTTT

V: TRBV11-2
D: -
J: TRBJ1-4
size: -
CDR3: CASSLAGWSTNEKLFF
DNA: TGTGCCAGCAGCTTGGCAGGATGGTCAACTAATGAAAAACTGTTTTTT

V: TRBV27
D: TRBD2
J: TRBJ2-7
size: -
CDR3: CASSWGGRPDEQYF
DNA: TGTGCCAGCAGTTGGGGGGGACGGCCGGACGAGCAGTACTTC

V: TRBV2
D: TRBD1
J: TRBJ1-1
size: -
CDR3: CASRVDREKMNTEAFF
DNA: TGTGCCAGCAGAGTTGACAGGGAGAAGATGAACACTGAAGCTTTCTTT

V: TRBV4-2
D: TRBD1
J: TRBJ1-4
size: few
CDR3: CASSSGGRANEKLFF
DNA: TGTGCCAGCAGTTCAGGGGGCAGGGCTAATGAAAAACTGTTTTTT

V: TRBV27
D: TRBD2
J: TRBJ2-7
size: once
CDR3: CASSFGSGNSYEQYF
DNA: TGTGCCAGCAGTTTTGGTAGCGGGAACTCCTACGAGCAGTACTTC

V: TRBV15
D: TRBD2
J: TRBJ2-7
size: -
CDR3: CATSNRLAGGSYEQYF
DNA: TGTGCCACCAGCAACCGACTAGCGGGGGGCTCCTACGAGCAGTACTTC

V: TRBV5-4
D: TRBD2
J: TRBJ2-2
size: few
CDR3: CASSPGLAGGVGELFF
DNA: TGTGCCAGCAGCCCGGGACTAGCGGGAGGGGTCGGGGAGCTGTTTTTT

V: TRBV7-9
D: TRBD1
J: TRBJ2-5
size: few
CDR3: CASSRGQGRAQETQYF
DNA: TGTGCCAGCAGCAGGGGACAGGGAAGGGCACAAGAGACCCAGTACTTC

V: TRBV4-2
D: TRBD2
J: TRBJ2-1
size: -
CDR3: CASSWTSGVNEQFF
DNA: TGTGCCAGCAGCTGGACTAGCGGGGTAAATGAGCAGTTCTTC

V: TRBV5-8
D: TRBD1
J: TRBJ1-2
size: -
CDR3: CASSLYLDRGRVDYGYTF
DNA: TGTGCCAGCAGCTTGTATCTGGACAGGGGGCGCGTGGACTATGGCTACACCTTC

V: TRBV5-1
D: TRBD1
J: TRBJ1-1
size: few
CDR3: CASSLAQGAGEAFF
DNA: TGCGCCAGCAGCTTGGCACAGGGGGCCGGGGAAGCTTTCTTT

V: TRBV30
D: TRBD2
J: TRBJ2-7
size: once
CDR3: CAWSLVAGSYEQYF
DNA: TGTGCCTGGAGCCTGGTAGCGGGCTCCTACGAGCAGTACTTC

V: TRBV25-1
D: TRBD1
J: TRBJ2-2
size: -
CDR3: CASSEYYRGHANTGELFF
DNA: TGTGCCAGCAGTGAATATTACAGGGGCCATGCGAACACCGGGGAGCTGTTTTTT

V: TRBV7-2
D: TRBD1
J: TRBJ2-7
size: -
CDR3: CASSSLHRGLIHEQYF
DNA: TGTGCCAGCAGCTCCCTCCACAGGGGTCTAATTCACGAGCAGTACTTC

V: TRBV6-1
D: TRBD1
J: TRBJ1-4
size: few
CDR3: CASSVPGDRGKLFF
DNA: TGTGCCAGCAGTGTTCCAGGGGACAGAGGAAAACTGTTTTTT

V: TRBV6-1
D: TRBD1
J: TRBJ1-5
size: -
CDR3: CASRPGQGAYQPQHF
DNA: TGTGCCAGCAGACCCGGACAGGGGGCTTATCAGCCCCAGCATTTT